This T cell receptor beta chain was sequenced for a study of T cell repertoires in cytomegalovirus infection. Trimming stripped 3 bases from V and 2 bases from J, with 8 bases between. The CDR3 totals 15 residues. Germline V gives CDR1 PRHDT, CDR2 FYEKMQ (reference sequence). Notes on this clonotype: The antigen remains undetermined.

TCRdb re-called the reads with MiXCR, one entry per CDR3 protein. The sample has about 83,000 distinct CDR3 sequences, more than 40% seen once; the top ten hold 80% to 95%. The chain couples TRBV13 to TRBJ2-6; D is tentatively TRBD1 or TRBD2 (6 bases each). This clonotype was sampled from a human donor in good health (CMV status not recorded). Some clones in this sample may be carry-over from other donors' samples. The sequences come from CD8+ T cells from cultured PBMCs, collected from culture after CMV antigen stimulation. The CDR3 DNA is TGTGCCAGCAGCTTCGGGGGCGCTGGGGCCAACGTCCTGACTTTC. Its translation: CASSFGGAGANVLTF. The variable domain in full, with the rest retrieved from reference TRBV13 and TRBJ2-6, is AAGVIQSPRHLIKEKRETATLKCYPIPRHDTVYWYQQGPGQDPQFLISFYEKMQSDKGSIPDRFSAQQFSDYHSELNMSSLELGDSALYFCASSFGGAGANVLTFGAGSRLTVL.